The 20 T cell receptor beta chains reported below all come from one sample, sequenced in a study of T cell changes during pregnancy in multiple sclerosis. Only in-frame clones appear in the TCRdb table, and some are missing; sequencing was by immunoSEQ multiplex PCR. Of roughly 41,000 clones listed, around 94% are singletons. The sample here was peripheral blood, taken in the third trimester of pregnancy. These receptors were collected from a female donor with multiple sclerosis, enrolled in a pregnancy study.

This chain connects TRBV27 to TRBJ2-7; D is possibly TRBD2 (6 bases). Germline assignment: CDR1 MNHEY and CDR2 SMNVEV (reference sequence). This CDR3 region has 14 residues. Trimming took 3 bases from V and 4 from J, leaving 13 bases between them. The CDR3 DNA follows: TGTGCCAGCAGTTTGGCGGGAAGTGGTTACGAGCAGTACTTC. Translation: CASSLAGSGYEQYF.

The chain links TRBV29-1 to TRBJ1-2; 9 bases are shared with TRBD1. CDR3 length: 11 amino acids. Looked up from germline, CDR1 is SQVTM and CDR2 is ANQGSEA. The CDR3 reads CSSRTGDGYTF. The CDR3 coding sequence is TGCAGTTCCAGGACAGGGGACGGCTACACCTTC. The whole variable domain, remainder taken from reference TRBV29-1 and TRBJ1-2, is SAVISQKPSRDICQRGTSLTIQCQVDSQVTMMFWYRQQPGQSLTLIATANQGSEATYESGFVIDKFPISRPNLTFSTLTVSNMSPEDSSIYLCSSRTGDGYTFGSGTRLTVV.

This clone was counted once. The rearrangement joins TRBV15 to TRBJ1-3, with a possible D match to TRBD1 (6 bases). The CDR3 is 15 amino acids. Trimming removed 8 bases at V and 3 bases at J, with 17 bases between. Looked up from germline, CDR1 is LNHNV and CDR2 is YYDKDF (reference sequence). CDR3 sequence (DNA): TGTGCCACCCGAATGGGGGCGTCGGGTGGAAACACCATATATTTT. It specifies CATRMGASGGNTIYF.

This clone was seen only once. The chain combines TRBV6-4 with TRBJ2-3; no clear D. Germline V gene sequence: CDR1 MRHNA, CDR2 SNTAGT. There are 16 residues in the CDR3. Trimming took 3 bases from V and 2 from J, leaving 15 bases between them. CDR3 loop: CASSEARDSPTDTQYF. CDR3 nucleotides: TGTGCCAGCAGTGAAGCTCGAGACTCACCCACAGATACGCAGTATTTT.

The chain uses TRBV5-1 and TRBJ2-1; 8 bases line up with TRBD2. CDR1 and CDR2 from the germline V gene are SGHRS and YFSETQ. This CDR3 has 14 residues. After removal of 2 bases from V and 6 bases from J, the junction contained 4 bases not matched to a gene. CDR3 nucleotides: TGCGCCAGCAGCTTAAGGCTAGCGGGCAATGAGCAGTTCTTC. Protein: CASSLRLAGNEQFF.

The chain employs TRBV6-5 and TRBJ2-7; the match to TRBD2 covers 12 bases. Per germline, CDR1 MNHEY and CDR2 SVGAGI. This CDR3 comprises 15 residues. V dropped 5 bases and J dropped 3; count of bases not matched to a gene: 5. CDR3 in DNA: TGTGCCAGCAGTAAGACTAGCGGGGGTAACTACGAGCAGTACTTC. It specifies CASSKTSGGNYEQYF.

V usage is TRBV28 and J usage is TRBJ2-7; TRBD1 agrees at 7 bases. V was pared by 6 bases and J by 3 bases, with 5 bases of the junction left unmatched. Per the germline V gene, CDR1 is MDHEN and CDR2 is SYDVKM. There are 13 residues in the CDR3. For the CDR3, the DNA is TGTGCCAGCAGCCGGGACAGCTACTACGAGCAGTACTTC. This codes for CASSRDSYYEQYF.

The chain carries TRBV27 and TRBJ1-1; the D is unclear. Trimming removed 4 bases at V and 1 base at J, with 7 bases between. The CDR3 length is 13 residues. Germline V lookup: CDR1 MNHEY, CDR2 SMNVEV (reference sequence). CDR3: CASSSRGNTEAFF. The CDR3 DNA sequence: TGTGCCAGCAGTTCCCGCGGGAACACTGAAGCTTTCTTT.

This sequence joins TRBV5-1 and TRBJ2-7; tentatively, D is TRBD2 (7 bases). The CDR3 loop spans 15 amino acids. Germline CDR1 is SGHRS and CDR2 is YFSETQ. Between the trimmed V and J ends, which lost 4 bases and 5 bases, there was a span of 19 bases. The CDR3 protein is CASSPLGGAWNEQYF. In nucleotides, the CDR3 is TGCGCCAGCAGCCCCCTGGGGGGGGCATGGAACGAGCAGTACTTC.

V usage is TRBV18 and J usage is TRBJ2-6; D unresolved. Trimming shortened V by 3 bases and J by 1 base, and 7 bases separated the two germline ends. CDR1 is KGHSH, CDR2 LQKENI, per germline. The CDR3 consists of 15 residues. The CDR3 DNA reads as TGTGCCAGCTCACCCTCTTCGTCTGGGGCCAACGTCCTGACTTTC. It is translated as CASSPSSSGANVLTF.

This chain uses TRBV7-9 with TRBJ2-3; D unresolved. V was shortened by 5 bases and J by 1 base, with 13 bases between the two germline ends. Germline assignment: CDR1 SEHNR and CDR2 FQNEAQ (reference sequence). The CDR3 extends over 15 amino acids. The CDR3 coding sequence is TGTGCCAGCAGCCAGAGATGGAGAGGCACAGATACGCAGTATTTT. This translates into CASSQRWRGTDTQYF.

The gene calls are TRBV5-6 and TRBJ2-7; D unclear. V lost 0 bases, J lost 5 bases, and 3 bases lay in between. Per germline, CDR1 SGHDT and CDR2 YYEEEE. This CDR3 is built from 11 residues. The CDR3 sequence: CASSLADEQYF. CDR3 sequence (DNA): TGTGCCAGCAGCTTGGCCGACGAGCAGTACTTC.

This clone has only one observation. The chain is built from TRBV18 and TRBJ2-3; 7 bases align to TRBD1. Germline values: CDR1 KGHSH, CDR2 LQKENI. The CDR3 extends over 14 amino acids. V was pared by 3 bases and J by 4 bases, with 4 bases of the junction left unmatched. The DNA of the CDR3 is TGTGCCAGCTCACCCATAACAGGGGCAGATACGCAGTATTTT. Amino acids: CASSPITGADTQYF.

The J gene is TRBJ1-4, the V gene TRBV29-1, with 9 bases matching TRBD1. Germline-derived CDR1 and CDR2 are SQVTM and ANQGSEA. The CDR3 covers 16 residues. With 0 bases clipped from V and 2 bases from J, the junction kept 4 bases outside the gene matches. As DNA, the CDR3 is TGCAGCGTTGAAGAAGGTGGACAGGGGACTAATGAAAAACTGTTTTTT. Amino acids: CSVEEGGQGTNEKLFF.

The gene calls are TRBV5-4 and TRBJ1-1; D remains ambiguous. CDR3 length: 18 amino acids. Germline CDR1 SGHNT, CDR2 YYREEE (reference sequence). V was trimmed by 0 bases and J by 3 bases, leaving 21 bases between them. CDR3 in amino acids: CASSLDYPTPLRDTEAFF. Written as DNA, the CDR3 is TGTGCCAGCAGCTTGGACTATCCAACTCCGCTGAGGGACACTGAAGCTTTCTTT.

The chain couples TRBV4-3 to TRBJ1-1, with D possibly being TRBD1 (5 bases). Germline loops: CDR1 LGHNA, CDR2 YSLEER. This CDR3 is built from 16 residues. Between the trimmed V and J ends, which lost 1 base and 4 bases, there was a span of 16 bases. Here the CDR3 reads CASSQAPGTYSTEAFF. CDR3 nucleotides: TGCGCCAGCAGCCAAGCTCCAGGGACTTATAGCACTGAAGCTTTCTTT.

In its sample, this clone was seen once. The chain couples TRBV9 to TRBJ1-1; maybe TRBD1 (6 bases). From germline, CDR1 is SGDLS and CDR2 YYNGEE. V was clipped by 4 bases and J by 1 base, with 14 bases between them. This CDR3 spans 15 amino acids. The DNA for the CDR3 is TGTGCCAGCAGCACACAGGGTGGGGCGAACACTGAAGCTTTCTTT. This encodes CASSTQGGANTEAFF. Using reference TRBV9 and TRBJ1-1 for the parts outside the CDR3, the full variable domain is DSGVTQTPKHLITATGQRVTLRCSPRSGDLSVYWYQQSLDQGLQFLIQYYNGEERAKGNILERFSAQQFPDLHSELNLSSLELGDSALYFCASSTQGGANTEAFFGQGTRLTVV.

The rearrangement uses TRBV6-1 and TRBJ2-3; 8 nucleotides match TRBD2. Germline V gene data show CDR1 as MNHNS and CDR2 as SASEGT. The CDR3 totals 16 residues. V gave up 1 base and J gave up 0 bases; unmatched junction bases: 3. The CDR3 DNA reads TGTGCCAGCAGTGAAGAGGAGCGGGAGAGCACAGATACGCAGTATTTT. Its translation is CASSEEERESTDTQYF.

This chain connects TRBV4-3 to TRBJ1-4, with a weak D call TRBD1 (5 bases). The CDR3 length is 14 residues. V was trimmed by 1 base and J by 5 bases, leaving 8 bases between them. Germline CDR1 and CDR2: LGHNA and YSLEER. The CDR3 coding sequence is TGCGCCAGCAGCCAAGCGGACACGAATGAAAAACTGTTTTTT. Amino acids: CASSQADTNEKLFF.

V gene TRBV5-1 combines with J gene TRBJ1-1; the D gene is possibly TRBD1 (6 bases). CDR3 size: 14 residues. V gave up 9 bases and J gave up 0 bases, with 15 bases separating them. CDR1 SGHRS and CDR2 YFSETQ come from the germline V gene. CDR3 bases: TGCGCCACCGCCCTGGACAGTATGAACACTGAAGCTTTCTTT. Encoded protein: CATALDSMNTEAFF.